Each of the 19 T cell receptor beta chains below was sequenced from the same sample in a study of metastatic and nonmetastatic thyroid tumors. With MiXCR, TCRdb reprocessed the PCR reads. The table records 6,000 to 8,000 clones, approximately 28% of them present only once. Patients were all untreated before their thyroid surgery. Material for sequencing was adjacent normal tissue. Source of these receptors: a female donor with papillary thyroid cancer or a benign thyroid nodule (not recorded which). Some clones in this sample may be carry-over from other donors' samples.

This clone was found many times. The chain has TRBV5-1 and TRBJ1-1; D gene ambiguous. There are 14 residues in the CDR3. CDR1 and CDR2 from the germline V gene are SGHRS and YFSETQ. V was pared by 0 bases and J by 4 bases, with 10 bases between. CDR3 residues: CASSLEADATEAFF. Written as DNA, the CDR3 is TGCGCCAGCAGCTTGGAGGCCGACGCCACTGAAGCTTTCTTT.

This sequence joins TRBV12-3 or TRBV12-4 and TRBJ1-1, with 9 bases fitting TRBD1. The CDR3 totals 14 residues. With V trimmed by 6 bases and J by 5 bases, 7 bases remained unmatched. CDR3 in amino acids: CASRITGGFTEAFF. CDR3 bases: TGTGCCAGCAGGATAACAGGGGGCTTTACTGAAGCTTTCTTT.

This clone was observed a handful of times. This CDR3 is also generated by other DNA sequences in the sample. The V call is TRBV28, the J call TRBJ1-1, with a possible D match to TRBD1 (6 bases). Trimming left V 9 bases short and J 5 bases short, with 25 bases between. This CDR3 has 16 residues. Germline assignment: CDR1 MDHEN and CDR2 SYDVKM. CDR3 nucleotide sequence: TGTGCCAGTAGTCCCGATCCAACAGGGATTGGTACTGAAGCTTTCTTT. Its protein is CASSPDPTGIGTEAFF.

Concerning this clone itself: An end of the junction differs from the germline gene, which may be a read error. Different DNA sequences within this sample yield the same CDR3. This chain connects TRBV3-1 to TRBJ1-6; TRBD1 matches at 10 bases. Germline V gives CDR1 LGHDT, CDR2 YNNKEL (reference sequence). This CDR3 spans 16 amino acids. CDR3 nucleotides: TGTGCCAGCAGAGGACAGGGGGGATCCTACAATTCACCCCTCCACTTT. Protein sequence: CASRGQGGSYNSPLHF.

By sample fraction, this clone is medium-sized (0.01 to 0.1%). The sample has other DNA sequences that encode this CDR3 too. V is TRBV12-3 or TRBV12-4 and J is TRBJ1-2; the D gene is possibly TRBD1 (5 bases). The CDR3 sequence is 14 residues long. With 6 bases removed from V and 4 bases from J, the gap between germline ends came to 15 bases. The CDR3: CASSITGVGYGYTF. DNA of the CDR3: TGTGCCAGCAGCATAACGGGGGTGGGCTATGGCTACACCTTC.

This clone turned up a few times. A junction boundary mismatches the germline segment, possibly from a read error. The CDR3 region has the DNA TGTGCCTGGAGTGCCTCGGGACAGGGATTTTCAGAGACGCAGTATTTT. Protein: CAWSASGQGFSETQYF. This chain connects TRBV30 to TRBJ2-3; 9 bases match TRBD1. Germline V gives CDR1 GTSNPN, CDR2 SVGIG (reference sequence). The CDR3 runs 16 residues.

By proportion, this clone is large. V is TRBV7-2 and J is TRBJ2-3; 10 bases line up with TRBD2. The length of the CDR3 is 15 residues. The germline V gene encodes CDR1 SGHTA and CDR2 FQGNSA. Losses at the gene ends were 3 bases for V and 4 bases for J; bases not matched to a gene: 4. This CDR3 reads CASSLGLAFPDTQYF. CDR3 bases: TGTGCCAGCAGCTTGGGACTAGCGTTCCCAGATACGCAGTATTTT. Complete variable domain (other parts from reference TRBV7-2 and TRBJ2-3): GAGVSQSPSNKVTEKGKDVELRCDPISGHTALYWYRQSLGQGLEFLIYFQGNSAPDKSGLPSDRFSAERTGGSVSTLTIQRTQQEDSAVYLCASSLGLAFPDTQYFGPGTRLTVL.

The V gene is TRBV11-2, the J gene TRBJ2-7, with D unclear. The ends were cut back, 5 bases at V and 3 bases at J, with 8 bases in the middle. The germline CDR1 and CDR2 sequences are SGHAT and FQNNGV. This CDR3 contains 12 residues. The CDR3 region is CASSPPGYEQYF. In nucleotides, the CDR3 is TGTGCCAGCAGCCCGCCCGGCTACGAGCAGTACTTC.

The gene calls are TRBV6-1 and TRBJ2-1; the match to TRBD1 covers 7 bases. Looked up from germline, CDR1 is MNHNS and CDR2 is SASEGT. This CDR3 is built from 16 residues. V shed 3 bases, J shed 1 base, and the junction held 6 bases outside the gene matches. The CDR3 sequence is CASSDVQGKSYNEQFF. DNA of the CDR3: TGTGCCAGCAGTGACGTACAGGGGAAGTCCTACAATGAGCAGTTCTTC.

This clone was detected a few times. This chain connects TRBV19 to TRBJ2-3; tentative D call: TRBD2 (6 bases). This CDR3 has 13 amino acids. With 7 bases removed from V and 5 bases from J, the gap between germline ends came to 13 bases. CDR1 LNHDA and CDR2 SQIVND come from the germline V gene (reference sequence). The CDR3 bases are TGTGCCAGTACCGGCGGGGCAGGAGATACGCAGTATTTT. Protein sequence: CASTGGAGDTQYF.

The chain recombines TRBV2 with TRBJ1-5; D possibly corresponds to TRBD1 (5 bases). CDR1 is SNHLY, CDR2 FYNNEI, per germline. Trimming took 7 bases from V and 2 from J, leaving 9 bases between them. CDR3 size: 13 residues. CDR3 nucleotide sequence: TGTGCCAGCACGGGGGAAGGCAATCAGCCCCAGCATTTT. This translates into CASTGEGNQPQHF. The variable domain in full, completed from reference TRBV2 and TRBJ1-5, reads EPEVTQTPSHQVTQMGQEVILRCVPISNHLYFYWYRQILGQKVEFLVSFYNNEISEKSEIFDDQFSVERPDGSNFTLKIRSTKLEDSAMYFCASTGEGNQPQHFGDGTRLSIL.

The chain carries TRBV20-1 and TRBJ2-3; D is tentatively TRBD1 or TRBD2 (5 bases each). Trimming removed 6 bases at V and 9 bases at J, with 16 bases between. Germline V gene data show CDR1 as DFQATT and CDR2 as SNEGSKA (reference sequence). CDR3 size: 12 residues. The CDR3 here is CSATGQPPTQYF. In nucleotides, the CDR3 is TGCAGTGCAACGGGGCAGCCCCCAACGCAGTATTTT.

The chain combines TRBV30 with TRBJ2-1, with a weak D call TRBD1 (5 bases). V gave up 5 bases and J gave up 8 bases, with 10 bases separating them. The V gene's germline CDR1 is GTSNPN and CDR2 SVGIG (reference sequence). CDR3 length: 11 amino acids. CDR3 nucleotides: TGTGCCTGGGGACATTTGGATGAGCAGTTCTTC. Encoded protein: CAWGHLDEQFF.

This chain uses TRBV27 with TRBJ1-1, with D hard to call. CDR3 length equals 13 residues. Between the trimmed V and J ends, which lost 3 bases and 3 bases, there was a span of 8 bases. In germline, CDR1 is MNHEY, CDR2 SMNVEV (reference sequence). The CDR3 region is CASSLTDYTEAFF. In DNA, the CDR3 is TGTGCCAGCAGTTTGACTGATTACACTGAAGCTTTCTTT.

By its share, this clone is medium-sized. The V call is TRBV30, the J call TRBJ1-5; TRBD1 aligns across 7 bases. CDR1 is GTSNPN, CDR2 SVGIG, per germline (reference sequence). V lost 5 bases and J lost 2; bases outside the gene matches: 3. CDR3 size: 13 residues. Here the CDR3 reads CAWDRVGNQPQHF. The CDR3 DNA reads TGTGCCTGGGACAGGGTGGGCAATCAGCCCCAGCATTTT.

This chain connects TRBV30 to TRBJ2-2; 9 bases fit TRBD1. The CDR3 has 15 residues. Germline CDR1 reads GTSNPN; CDR2 reads SVGIG (reference sequence). With 4 bases clipped from V and 3 bases from J, the junction kept 6 bases outside the gene matches. CDR3 DNA: TGTGCCTGGATGCCCCGGGACAGGGACACCGGGGAGCTGTTTTTT. Protein sequence: CAWMPRDRDTGELFF.

V usage is TRBV11-3 and J usage is TRBJ2-5; D is possibly TRBD2 (6 bases). The CDR3 spans 16 residues. Trimming cost V 5 bases and J 2 bases, with 18 bases left between them. CDR1 is SGHNT, CDR2 YENEEA, per germline. This CDR3 is CASSRVAEQRQETQYF. DNA for the CDR3: TGTGCCAGCAGCCGGGTAGCGGAGCAGAGACAAGAGACCCAGTACTTC.

The chain carries TRBV6-1 and TRBJ1-5; TRBD1 might be the D (5 bases). Between the trimmed V and J ends, which lost 10 bases and 0 bases, there was a span of 19 bases. Germline CDR1 is MNHNS and CDR2 is SASEGT. The CDR3 has 16 residues. The CDR3 protein is CATRMGGIFSNQPQHF. CDR3 DNA: TGTGCCACCAGAATGGGGGGGATCTTTAGCAATCAGCCCCAGCATTTT.

By share of the sample, this clone is large. This chain links TRBV6-1 with TRBJ2-3, with D hard to call. V was pared by 8 bases and J by 8 bases, with 8 bases between. The CDR3 covers 10 residues. The germline gives CDR1 MNHNS, CDR2 SASEGT. For the CDR3, the DNA is TGTGCCAGCGGACGGCCTACGCAGTATTTT. Encoded protein: CASGRPTQYF.